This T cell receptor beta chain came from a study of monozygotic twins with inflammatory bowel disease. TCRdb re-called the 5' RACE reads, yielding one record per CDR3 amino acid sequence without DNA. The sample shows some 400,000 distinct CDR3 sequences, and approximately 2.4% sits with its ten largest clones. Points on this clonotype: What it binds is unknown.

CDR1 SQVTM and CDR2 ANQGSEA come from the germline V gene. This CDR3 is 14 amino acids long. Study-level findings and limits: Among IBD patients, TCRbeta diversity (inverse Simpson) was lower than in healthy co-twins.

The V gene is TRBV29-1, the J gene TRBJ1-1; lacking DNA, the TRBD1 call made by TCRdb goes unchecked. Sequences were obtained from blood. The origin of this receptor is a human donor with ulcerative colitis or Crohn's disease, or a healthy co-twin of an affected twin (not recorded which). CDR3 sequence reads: CSVALQGGGTEAFF.